This T cell receptor (beta chain) was sequenced in a study of radiotherapy plus CTLA-4 blockade in lung cancer. Looking at the study overall: Objective responses were observed in 15% to 20% of patients, and disease control was achieved by just over 30%.

CTLA-4 blockade with ipilimumab, together with focal radiation, was given to patients with chemo-refractory metastatic non-small-cell lung cancer. V was clipped by 5 bases and J by 0 bases, with 10 bases between them. This CDR3 region has 15 residues. CDR1 and CDR2 (germline): SNHLY, FYNNEI. Produced via immunoSEQ multiplex PCR; TCRdb's table is partial and in-frame only. Of 90,000 or so clones listed, about 80% are singletons. This receptor was obtained from a human donor with non-small cell lung cancer who had stable disease on radiotherapy plus ipilimumab. The chain carries TRBV2 and TRBJ2-2, with D perhaps TRBD1 (5 bases). Sequenced material: peripheral blood, taken from a patient treated with radiotherapy plus ipilimumab. The CDR3 DNA reads as TGTGCCAGCAGTCGCAGGGTAACGAACACCGGGGAGCTGTTTTTT. Its protein product is CASSRRVTNTGELFF.